This entry lists 20 T cell receptor beta chains sequenced from one sample in a study of T cells in Graves' hyperthyroidism and ophthalmopathy (dated by TCRdb to about 2019). Libraries were made using multiplex PCR. For sequencing, an Illumina HiSeq 2000 was employed. The TCR beta CDR3 regions were amplified from the RNA transcripts. The TCR CDR3 was subjected to a first round of RT-PCR using the HTBI primer set and the Qiagen OneStep RT-PCR kit. Starting from the raw public reads, TCRdb applied fastp trimming at Q25, assembled clones with MiXCR and retained in-frame beta chains. Entries that share a CDR3 protein sequence are merged under the most common genes and DNA. The sample table holds roughly 550,000 distinct CDR3 sequences, of which about 16% were seen once. Of the sample, approximately 30% falls within the top ten clones. Sequenced sample: blood. Receptors were obtained from a woman aged 25 to 39 with Graves' ophthalmopathy.

This clonotype occurred a few times. V usage is TRBV5-1 and J usage is TRBJ2-7; D not resolved. Germline lookup yields CDR1 SGHRS and CDR2 YFSETQ. Trimming stripped 0 bases from V and 3 bases from J, with 10 bases between. The CDR3 runs to 14 residues. The CDR3 region has the DNA TGCGCCAGCAGCTTGGGCCGTGAATACTACGAGCAGTACTTC. This encodes CASSLGREYYEQYF.

This sequence joins TRBV6-1 and TRBJ1-1; D is possibly TRBD1 (6 bases). CDR3 length equals 14 residues. V was pared by 8 bases and J by 5 bases, with 18 bases between. The germline CDR1 and CDR2 sequences are MNHNS and SASEGT. The CDR3 sequence: CASGRGNTGTEAFF. The CDR3 coding sequence is TGTGCCAGCGGCAGGGGCAATACCGGAACTGAAGCTTTCTTT.

V and J are TRBV11-3 and TRBJ2-2; TRBD1 matches 10 bases. The length of the CDR3 is 15 residues. The junction had 3 bases not matched to a gene; V was cut back by 4 bases and J by 4 bases. Germline values: CDR1 SGHNT, CDR2 YENEEA. The CDR3 spells CASSSRTGGTGELFF. CDR3 DNA sequence: TGTGCCAGCAGCTCTCGGACAGGGGGCACCGGGGAGCTGTTTTTT.

This clonotype was picked up many times. The chain combines TRBV10-3 with TRBJ2-1; 9 positions match TRBD1. Trimming at V came to 3 bases and at J to 7 bases, leaving 4 bases not matched to a gene. The CDR3 contains 14 residues. Germline-derived CDR1 and CDR2 are ENHRY and SYGVKD. The chain's CDR3 is CAISDQGQGNEQFF. CDR3 bases: TGTGCCATCAGTGACCAGGGACAGGGTAATGAGCAGTTCTTC.

This clonotype was detected many times. The rearrangement links TRBV4-1 to TRBJ1-5; D unresolved. The V gene's germline CDR1 is MGHRA and CDR2 YSYEKL. Trimming removed 0 bases from V and 5 bases from J, with 8 bases in between. The length of the CDR3 is 14 residues. CDR3 amino acids: CASSQDGRDQPQHF. As DNA, the CDR3 is TGCGCCAGCAGCCAAGATGGGAGGGATCAGCCCCAGCATTTT.

This clonotype was seen a handful of times. The chain carries TRBV7-9 and TRBJ2-1; perhaps D is TRBD1 or TRBD2 (5 bases each). V was trimmed by 1 base and J by 7 bases, leaving 8 bases between them. Germline-derived CDR1 and CDR2 are SEHNR and FQNEAQ (reference sequence). The CDR3 spans 13 residues. CDR3 sequence (DNA): TGTGCCAGCAGCTTAGGGGGGATGAATGAGCAGTTCTTC. The encoded protein is CASSLGGMNEQFF.

At least ten counts were recorded for this clonotype. This rearrangement joins TRBV28 to TRBJ2-5; TRBD2 matches 9 bases. Trimming cost V 5 bases and J 5 bases; bases outside gene matches: 6. Germline CDR1 is MDHEN and CDR2 is SYDVKM. The CDR3 consists of 14 residues. CDR3 nucleotide sequence: TGTGCCAGCAGTACGGGGGCGGGAGGGGAGACCCAGTACTTC. This sequence encodes CASSTGAGGETQYF.

Comment on this clonotype: A much larger clone differs from this one at a single base, so this may be a read error. The chain carries TRBV11-2 and TRBJ2-1; 13 positions agree with TRBD2. Germline CDR1 is SGHAT and CDR2 is FQNNGV. This CDR3 is built from 14 residues. V lost 6 bases, J lost 5 bases, and 1 base stayed unmatched. The CDR3 DNA reads as TGTGCCAGCAGACTAGCGGGAGGGAACAATGAGCAGTTCTTC. This codes for CASRLAGGNNEQFF.

This clonotype was observed many times. J is TRBJ2-7 and V is TRBV18; D possibly corresponds to TRBD2 (10 bases). Trimming shortened V by 3 bases and J by 9 bases, and 27 bases separated the two germline ends. The CDR3 consists of 17 residues. Germline CDR1 and CDR2: KGHSH and LQKENI. The CDR3 bases are TGTGCCAGCTCACCCGACAGGGGGACTAGCGTCCGCTTGCGGCAGTACTTC. Its translation: CASSPDRGTSVRLRQYF.

Details on this clonotype: A junction boundary mismatches the germline segment, possibly from a read error. J is TRBJ1-3 and V is TRBV20-1; D perhaps matches TRBD1 (6 bases). CDR3 length equals 14 residues. Germline-derived CDR1 and CDR2 are DFQATT and SNEGSKA (reference sequence). CDR3 region: CGASPTGPGNTIYF. CDR3 in DNA: TGCGGTGCTAGTCCGACAGGTCCGGGAAACACCATATATTTT.

This chain uses TRBV4-2 with TRBJ2-1, with TRBD2 matching 10 bases. The germline CDR1 and CDR2 sequences are LGHNA and YNFKEQ. V trimming: 0 bases; J trimming: 5 bases; junction bases outside the gene matches: 4. The CDR3 has 16 amino acids. In nucleotides, the CDR3 is TGTGCCAGCAGCCAAGATACTAGCGGGACCCACAATGAGCAGTTCTTC. It specifies CASSQDTSGTHNEQFF.

This clonotype was seen at least ten times. V usage is TRBV5-1 and J usage is TRBJ2-1, with D possibly TRBD2 on 5 matching bases. CDR1 and CDR2 from the germline V gene are SGHRS and YFSETQ. Trimming removed 4 bases at V and 3 bases at J, with 8 bases between. This CDR3 region has 13 residues. Here the CDR3 DNA reads TGCGCCAGCAGCGGGAGCGTCTACAATGAGCAGTTCTTC. It yields the protein CASSGSVYNEQFF.

The rearrangement joins TRBV19 to TRBJ1-1, with a weak D call TRBD1 (5 bases). V lost 4 bases and J 5 bases, leaving 14 bases between the germline ends. CDR1 is LNHDA, CDR2 SQIVND, per germline (reference sequence). The CDR3 has 14 amino acids. In DNA form, the CDR3 reads TGTGCCAGTAGTAGTGATTGGGGGGGAACTGAAGCTTTCTTT. Its protein is CASSSDWGGTEAFF.

This clonotype came up many times. In DNA form, the CDR3 reads TGCAGCGTTGACCAAACAGGGGCCGGATACGAGCAGTACTTC. The encoded protein is CSVDQTGAGYEQYF. This chain uses TRBV29-1 with TRBJ2-7; TRBD1 aligns across 7 bases. V shed 3 bases and J 4 bases; nucleotides not matched to a gene: 9. The germline CDR1 and CDR2 sequences are SQVTM and ANQGSEA. This CDR3 is 14 amino acids long.

This clonotype occurred a few times. J is TRBJ2-7 and V is TRBV24-1; D possibly corresponds to TRBD1 (6 bases). Per germline, CDR1 KGHDR and CDR2 SFDVKD. The V and J ends lost 2 bases and 0 bases respectively, with 13 bases between them. This CDR3 contains 16 residues. The CDR3 region is CATSDSRGRSSYEQYF. CDR3 in DNA: TGTGCCACCAGTGATTCCAGGGGCCGTAGCTCCTACGAGCAGTACTTC.

This clonotype has at least ten counts. J is TRBJ2-7 and V is TRBV29-1, with 7 bases matching TRBD1. The CDR3 length is 13 residues. V was clipped by 4 bases and J by 0 bases; unmatched bases: 3. The germline V gene has CDR1 SQVTM and CDR2 ANQGSEA. The CDR3 coding sequence is TGCAGCGTTGTTTGGGACAGCTCCTACGAGCAGTACTTC. Amino acids: CSVVWDSSYEQYF.

This chain uses TRBV7-9 with TRBJ1-6; D ambiguous. V was cut by 0 bases and J by 7 bases, with 10 bases left in between. The CDR3 is 15 residues long. Germline V gene data show CDR1 as SEHNR and CDR2 as FQNEAQ (reference sequence). The CDR3 DNA reads as TGTGCCAGCAGCTTAGCTGGCCTGCGGAATTCACCCCTCCACTTT. As protein: CASSLAGLRNSPLHF. Based on the CDR3 plus reference TRBV7-9 and TRBJ1-6, the full variable domain is DTGVSQNPRHKITKRGQNVTFRCDPISEHNRLYWYRQTLGQGPEFLTYFQNEAQLEKSRLLSDRFSAERPKGSFSTLEIQRTEQGDSAMYLCASSLAGLRNSPLHFGNGTRLTVT.

The sample holds many counts of this clonotype. This chain joins TRBV6-2 or TRBV6-3 and TRBJ2-5; D gene uncertain. This CDR3 spans 12 amino acids. CDR1 and CDR2 (germline): MNHEY, SVGEGT. Trimming cost V 7 bases and J 5 bases, with 11 bases left between them. Written as DNA, the CDR3 is TGTGCCAGCACCTCAAGACCGGAGACCCAGTACTTC. This codes for CASTSRPETQYF.

In its sample, this clonotype was seen a few times. This chain joins TRBV20-1 and TRBJ2-7; D might be TRBD1 (6 bases). The CDR3 covers 12 residues. Trimming stripped 5 bases from V and 4 bases from J, with 12 bases between. Looked up from germline, CDR1 is DFQATT and CDR2 is SNEGSKA (reference sequence). In DNA form, the CDR3 reads TGCAGTGCTGACCTACAGGGTTACGAGCAGTACTTC. Translated: CSADLQGYEQYF.

This clonotype was counted only a few times. The gene calls are TRBV6-2 or TRBV6-3 and TRBJ2-3; maybe TRBD2 (6 bases). V lost 4 bases and J 6 bases, leaving 14 bases between the germline ends. Germline assignment: CDR1 MNHEY and CDR2 SVGEGT. The length of the CDR3 is 14 residues. The CDR3 DNA is TGTGCCAGCAGTTCCGGGGACTCCCCGGATACGCAGTATTTT. It encodes CASSSGDSPDTQYF.